The TCR beta chain under discussion was sequenced for a study of cytomegalovirus exposure and HLA in healthy donors. Study findings and constraints: Association of a missense DCLRE1C variant with TCR beta V- and J-gene trimming was reported in a later analysis. Judged likely to be a sequencing artifact was a cluster of highly shared sequence variants.

On this clone itself: What it binds is unknown.

After removal of 3 bases from V and 8 bases from J, the junction contained 8 bases not matched to a gene. This CDR3 contains 15 residues. The germline CDR1 and CDR2 sequences are SGDLS and YYNGEE. Primers: 60 Vbeta forward and 13 Jbeta reverse. Sequencing used immunoSEQ multiplex PCR; TCRdb keeps in-frame clones, though not all of them. Among about 190,000 clones listed, about 70% were seen once. Sequenced material: PBMCs. V usage is TRBV9 and J usage is TRBJ1-4, with TRBD1 matching over 9 bases. This receptor was obtained from a woman aged 25 to 39 in good health and CMV-seronegative. The CDR3 DNA reads as TGTGCCAGCAGCGACTTGACAGGGGGGCCCGAAAAACTGTTTTTT. Translated: CASSDLTGGPEKLFF. The full variable domain, rest sourced from reference TRBV9 and TRBJ1-4, is DSGVTQTPKHLITATGQRVTLRCSPRSGDLSVYWYQQSLDQGLQFLIQYYNGEERAKGNILERFSAQQFPDLHSELNLSSLELGDSALYFCASSDLTGGPEKLFFGSGTQLSVL.